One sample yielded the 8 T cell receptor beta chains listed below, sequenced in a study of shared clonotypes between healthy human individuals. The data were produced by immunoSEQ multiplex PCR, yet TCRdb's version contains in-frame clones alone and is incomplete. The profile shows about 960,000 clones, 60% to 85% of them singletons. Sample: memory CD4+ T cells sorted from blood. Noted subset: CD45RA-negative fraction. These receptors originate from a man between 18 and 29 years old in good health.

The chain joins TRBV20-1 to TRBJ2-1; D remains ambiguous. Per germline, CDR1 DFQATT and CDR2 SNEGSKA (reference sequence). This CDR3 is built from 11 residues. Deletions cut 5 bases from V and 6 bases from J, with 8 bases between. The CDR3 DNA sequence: TGCAGTGCTGAAAAAACCAATGAGCAGTTCTTC. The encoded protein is CSAEKTNEQFF.

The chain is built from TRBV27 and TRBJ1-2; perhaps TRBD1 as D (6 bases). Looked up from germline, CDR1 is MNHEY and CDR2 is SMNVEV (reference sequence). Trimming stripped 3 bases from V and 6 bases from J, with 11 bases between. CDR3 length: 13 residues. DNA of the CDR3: TGTGCCAGCAGTTTTGTCAGGGGACATGGCTACACCTTC. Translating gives CASSFVRGHGYTF.

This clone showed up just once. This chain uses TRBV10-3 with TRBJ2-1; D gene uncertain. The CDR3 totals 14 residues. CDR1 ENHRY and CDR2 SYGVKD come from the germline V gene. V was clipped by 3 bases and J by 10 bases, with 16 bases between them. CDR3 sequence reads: CAISDPVGLREQFF. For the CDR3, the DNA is TGTGCCATCAGTGACCCCGTGGGTTTACGGGAGCAGTTCTTC.

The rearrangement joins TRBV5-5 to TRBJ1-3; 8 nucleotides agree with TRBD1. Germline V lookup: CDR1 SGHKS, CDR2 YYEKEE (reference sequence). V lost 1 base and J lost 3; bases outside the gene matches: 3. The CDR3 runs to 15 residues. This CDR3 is CASSLQGADGNTIYF. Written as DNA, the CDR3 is TGTGCCAGCAGCTTGCAGGGGGCAGATGGAAACACCATATATTTT.

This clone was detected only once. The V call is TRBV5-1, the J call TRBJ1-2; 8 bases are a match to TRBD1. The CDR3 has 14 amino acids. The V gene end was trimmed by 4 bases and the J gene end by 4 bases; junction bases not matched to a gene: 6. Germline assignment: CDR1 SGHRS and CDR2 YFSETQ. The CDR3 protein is CASSETTGVYGYTF. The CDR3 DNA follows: TGCGCCAGCAGCGAAACGACAGGGGTCTATGGCTACACCTTC.

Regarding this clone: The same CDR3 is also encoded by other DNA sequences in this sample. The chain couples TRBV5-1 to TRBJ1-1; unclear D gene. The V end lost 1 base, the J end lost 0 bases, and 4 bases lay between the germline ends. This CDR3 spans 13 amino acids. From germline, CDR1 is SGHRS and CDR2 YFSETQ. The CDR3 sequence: CASSLQLNTEAFF. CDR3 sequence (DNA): TGCGCCAGCAGCTTGCAGTTGAACACTGAAGCTTTCTTT.

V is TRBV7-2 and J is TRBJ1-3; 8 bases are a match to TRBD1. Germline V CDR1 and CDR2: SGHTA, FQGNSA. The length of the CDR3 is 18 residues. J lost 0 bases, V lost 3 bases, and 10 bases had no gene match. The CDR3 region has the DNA TGTGCCAGCAGCTTTAATAATCAGGGGGCGATCTCTGGAAACACCATATATTTT. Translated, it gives CASSFNNQGAISGNTIYF.

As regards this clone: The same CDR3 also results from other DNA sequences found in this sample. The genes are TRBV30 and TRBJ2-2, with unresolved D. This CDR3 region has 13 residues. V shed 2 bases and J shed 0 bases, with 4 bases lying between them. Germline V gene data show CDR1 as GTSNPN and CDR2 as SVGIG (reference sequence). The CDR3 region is CAWSPTNTGELFF. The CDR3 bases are TGTGCCTGGAGTCCTACGAACACCGGGGAGCTGTTTTTT. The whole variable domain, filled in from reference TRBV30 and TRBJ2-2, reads SQTIHQWPATLVQPVGSPLSLECTVEGTSNPNLYWYRQAAGRGLQLLFYSVGIGQISSEVPQNLSASRPQDRQFILSSKKLLLSDSGFYLCAWSPTNTGELFFGEGSRLTVL.